This T cell receptor beta chain was observed in a study of blood T cell repertoires in COVID-19. In the study overall: COVID-19 samples from acute and convalescent phases originated in the United States, Italy and Spain. PBMCs, B-cell-depleted T cells, or T cells were the source of the cDNA or gDNA that made up the material.

Germline CDR1 MDHEN, CDR2 SYDVKM. The CDR3 contains 13 residues. V dropped 7 bases and J dropped 3 bases, with 13 bases sitting between them. Original processing methods: Reference gene primer amplification yielded estimated nucleated cell counts. Libraries were prepared by immunoSEQ multiplex PCR; TCRdb keeps only in-frame clonotypes and omits some of them. V, J and clone size are taken as reported in that table, and D and trimming were inferred from the DNA itself. The table includes fewer than 50,000 clones, around 82% detected once. The rearrangement links TRBV28 to TRBJ2-7; the D gene is possibly TRBD2 (6 bases). Sequenced input: peripheral blood. The receptor was isolated from a woman older than 75 with acute or convalescent COVID-19. CDR3 loop: CASTPMRDYEQYF. CDR3 sequence (DNA): TGTGCCAGCACCCCTATGCGGGACTACGAGCAGTACTTC.